A single sample is the source of the 11 T cell receptor beta chains below, sequenced in a study of CD8 T cells in ankylosing spondylitis. TCRdb reprocessed the 5' RACE reads via MiXCR and lists one record per CDR3 protein. This table holds 250,000 to 350,000 distinct CDR3 sequences, around 20% found once. Material for sequencing was blood, either unsorted or a sorted T cell fraction (not recorded which). The receptors stem from a female donor with ankylosing spondylitis or in good health (not recorded which).

This chain uses TRBV12-3 or TRBV12-4 with TRBJ2-7; 10 bases agree with TRBD2. J was trimmed by 7 bases and V by 3 bases; bases with no gene match: 9. There are 15 residues in the CDR3. The DNA for the CDR3 is TGTGCCAGCAGTTTCATCAGCGGGAGGGCCAGGGAGCAGTACTTC. This gives the protein CASSFISGRAREQYF.

The chain employs TRBV12-3 or TRBV12-4 and TRBJ2-2; 10 bases map to TRBD1. V trimming: 7 bases; J trimming: 7 bases; junction bases outside the gene matches: 9. The CDR3 totals 15 residues. The CDR3 nucleotides are TGTGCCAGCACCCGACAGGGGGCGCAGGTCGGGGAGCTGTTTTTT. Translated, it gives CASTRQGAQVGELFF.

This clonotype was seen ten or more times. V is TRBV12-5 and J is TRBJ1-1; D is uncertain. This CDR3 is built from 14 residues. CDR1 and CDR2 from the germline V gene are LGHNT and FRNRAP. V gave up 6 bases and J gave up 1 base, with 12 bases separating them. CDR3 region: CASGLSSRNTEAFF. CDR3 coding DNA: TGTGCTAGTGGGCTCTCTTCTAGGAACACTGAAGCTTTCTTT.

J is TRBJ1-3 and V is TRBV20-1, with 7 positions matching TRBD1. The CDR3 covers 13 residues. After removal of 2 bases from V and 4 bases from J, the junction contained 2 bases not matched to a gene. CDR1 is DFQATT, CDR2 SNEGSKA, per germline (reference sequence). In DNA, the CDR3 is TGCAGTGCTAGACCACAGGGGGGAAACACCATATATTTT. This translates into CSARPQGGNTIYF.

This clonotype has at least ten counts. The rearrangement links TRBV9 to TRBJ1-1; no firm D call. V lost 0 bases, J lost 4 bases, and 7 bases lay in between. The CDR3 has 13 amino acids. From germline, CDR1 is SGDLS and CDR2 YYNGEE. The CDR3 here is CASSVEDGTEAFF. As DNA, the CDR3 is TGTGCCAGCAGCGTAGAAGACGGCACTGAAGCTTTCTTT.

This clonotype was recorded at least ten times. The genes are TRBV29-1 and TRBJ1-2; unclear D gene. Germline V gene sequence: CDR1 SQVTM, CDR2 ANQGSEA. The V and J ends lost 4 bases and 1 base respectively, with 7 bases between them. There are 12 residues in the CDR3. Here the CDR3 reads CSVGPSNYGYTF. CDR3 nucleotides: TGCAGCGTTGGTCCGAGTAACTATGGCTACACCTTC.

This chain joins TRBV5-8 and TRBJ1-1; a weak D match, TRBD1 (5 bases). CDR1 SGHTS and CDR2 YDEGEE come from the germline V gene. CDR3 length equals 16 residues. V was shortened by 4 bases and J by 0 bases, with 16 bases between the two germline ends. CDR3 nucleotides: TGTGCCAGCAGCAGACGTAGGGAGGGGATGAACACTGAAGCTTTCTTT. It codes for CASSRRREGMNTEAFF.

The DNA of the CDR3 is TGCAGTGCTAGGGATTCGCGGGAGCTTTCCAAAAACATTCAGTACTTC. Its protein is CSARDSRELSKNIQYF. This chain uses TRBV20-1 with TRBJ2-4; 7 bases align to TRBD2. V trimming: 3 bases; J trimming: 2 bases; junction bases outside the gene matches: 10. Germline V lookup: CDR1 DFQATT, CDR2 SNEGSKA (reference sequence). This CDR3 is 16 amino acids long.

This clonotype appeared a few times. The chain recombines TRBV24-1 with TRBJ2-1; weak D call: TRBD2 (6 bases). The CDR3 contains 14 residues. CDR1 is KGHDR and CDR2 is SFDVKD in the germline V gene. V was cut by 0 bases and J by 7 bases, with 9 bases left in between. The CDR3 coding sequence is TGTGCCACCAGTGATTTGCAGACTAGAAATGAGCAGTTCTTC. Translating it yields CATSDLQTRNEQFF.

In its sample, this clonotype was seen a few times. This chain links TRBV7-9 with TRBJ2-2; D is unclear. V lost 5 bases to trimming and J lost 1 base, with 11 bases between them. Germline loops: CDR1 SEHNR, CDR2 FQNEAQ (reference sequence). The CDR3 is made up of 15 amino acids. CDR3 in amino acids: CASSRFPVNTGELFF. DNA for the CDR3: TGTGCCAGCAGCCGTTTTCCAGTGAACACCGGGGAGCTGTTTTTT.

This chain joins TRBV19 and TRBJ1-2; no reliable D call. The V end lost 3 bases, the J end lost 7 bases, and 9 bases lay between the germline ends. The CDR3 loop spans 12 amino acids. Germline V gene sequence: CDR1 LNHDA, CDR2 SQIVND (reference sequence). The CDR3 sequence: CASSMLSGGYTF. The DNA of the CDR3 is TGTGCCAGTAGTATGCTCTCGGGTGGCTACACCTTC.